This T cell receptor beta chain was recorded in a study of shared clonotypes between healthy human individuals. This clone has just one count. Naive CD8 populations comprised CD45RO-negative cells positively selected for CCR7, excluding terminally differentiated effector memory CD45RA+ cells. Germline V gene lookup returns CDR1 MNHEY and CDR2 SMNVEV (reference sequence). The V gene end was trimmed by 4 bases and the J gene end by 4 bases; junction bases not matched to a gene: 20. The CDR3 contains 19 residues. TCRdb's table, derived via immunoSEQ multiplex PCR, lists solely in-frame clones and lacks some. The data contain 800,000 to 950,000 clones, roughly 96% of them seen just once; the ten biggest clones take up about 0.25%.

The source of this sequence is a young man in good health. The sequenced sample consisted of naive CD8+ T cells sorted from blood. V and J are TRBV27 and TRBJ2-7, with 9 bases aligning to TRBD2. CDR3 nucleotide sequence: TGTGCCAGCAGTTCAACGGGAGCGGTGACTAGCGGAAAGACATACGAGCAGTACTTC. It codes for CASSSTGAVTSGKTYEQYF.